These 24 T cell receptor beta chains originate from one sample sequenced in a study of blood T cell repertoires in COVID-19. Generated by immunoSEQ multiplex PCR, the TCRdb table keeps only in-frame clones and is missing some. This sample yields tens of thousands of clones, of which 84% are seen a single time; 12% belongs to the top ten. Specimen: peripheral blood. These receptors were obtained from a human donor in a cohort sampled during active COVID-19.

The chain combines TRBV7-2 with TRBJ2-7, with D tentatively TRBD2 (5 bases). From germline, CDR1 is SGHTA and CDR2 FQGNSA. The germline V and J ends were trimmed by 5 bases and 3 bases, with 14 bases remaining between them. This CDR3 is built from 14 residues. DNA for the CDR3: TGTGCCAGCAGCGGATCTCCGGGATACTACGAGCAGTACTTC. As protein: CASSGSPGYYEQYF. The full variable domain, completed using reference TRBV7-2 and TRBJ2-7, is GAGVSQSPSNKVTEKGKDVELRCDPISGHTALYWYRQSLGQGLEFLIYFQGNSAPDKSGLPSDRFSAERTGGSVSTLTIQRTQQEDSAVYLCASSGSPGYYEQYFGPGTRLTVT.

V usage is TRBV19 and J usage is TRBJ1-2; 8 bases fit TRBD1. Germline CDR1 and CDR2: LNHDA and SQIVND (reference sequence). Trimming cost V 10 bases and J 0 bases; bases outside gene matches: 7. The CDR3 has 14 residues. The CDR3 sequence is CAIPGQAANYGYTF. CDR3 coding DNA: TGTGCCATCCCGGGACAGGCCGCTAACTATGGCTACACCTTC.

V and J are TRBV2 and TRBJ2-1, with 10 nucleotides matching TRBD2. The CDR3 is made up of 15 amino acids. CDR1 and CDR2 (germline): SNHLY, FYNNEI. The junction had 1 base not matched to a gene; V was cut back by 1 base and J by 4 bases. CDR3 residues: CASSEEAGGYNEQFF. CDR3 sequence (DNA): TGTGCCAGCAGTGAAGAAGCGGGAGGGTACAATGAGCAGTTCTTC.

The chain recombines TRBV4-1 with TRBJ1-1, with 8 bases that match TRBD1. V trimming: 0 bases; J trimming: 1 base; junction bases outside the gene matches: 10. Looked up from germline, CDR1 is MGHRA and CDR2 is YSYEKL. The CDR3 is 18 amino acids. The CDR3, as DNA: TGCGCCAGCAGCCAAGACAGGGGGCGCTCCTTAAGGAACACTGAAGCTTTCTTT. This encodes CASSQDRGRSLRNTEAFF.

The rearrangement uses TRBV3-1 (or the pseudogene TRBV3-2) and TRBJ1-4; possibly TRBD1 for D (5 bases). Trimming shortened V by 3 bases and J by 10 bases, and 15 bases separated the two germline ends. CDR3 length: 14 amino acids. Germline loops: CDR1 LGHDT, CDR2 YNNKEL (reference sequence). Here the CDR3 DNA reads TGTGCCAGCAGCCACCAGGGTGGATCTGGAAAACTGTTTTTT. Translated, it gives CASSHQGGSGKLFF.

V is TRBV10-3 and J is TRBJ2-7; TRBD1 is a possible D gene (5 bases). V lost 4 bases and J 4 bases, leaving 17 bases between the germline ends. Germline CDR1 ENHRY, CDR2 SYGVKD. There are 15 residues in the CDR3. For the CDR3, the DNA is TGTGCCATCAGTGGGGGCCGGAAGGGGATATACGAGCAGTACTTC. Its translation is CAISGGRKGIYEQYF.

This chain joins TRBV7-9 and TRBJ2-7; D unresolved. Deletions cut 2 bases from V and 7 bases from J, with 6 bases between. The CDR3 has 11 residues. Germline values: CDR1 SEHNR, CDR2 FQNEAQ (reference sequence). The CDR3 nucleotides are TGTGCCAGCAGCTTAAACTGGGAGCAGTACTTC. This sequence encodes CASSLNWEQYF.

The rearrangement links TRBV4-2 to TRBJ1-3, with a weak D call TRBD1 (6 bases). CDR1 and CDR2 from the germline V gene are LGHNA and YNFKEQ. The CDR3 covers 15 residues. The V end lost 3 bases, the J end lost 6 bases, and 15 bases lay between the germline ends. The CDR3 here is CASSHPRDMENTIYF. The CDR3 DNA is TGTGCCAGCAGCCACCCTCGGGACATGGAAAACACCATATATTTT.

The chain combines TRBV11-2 with TRBJ1-1, with D unclear. The CDR3 runs 12 residues. Germline V CDR1 and CDR2: SGHAT, FQNNGV. V was clipped by 5 bases and J by 8 bases, with 12 bases between them. The CDR3 loop reads CASSILLSEAFF. The DNA of the CDR3 is TGTGCCAGCAGCATCCTCCTTAGCGAAGCTTTCTTT. Drawing the rest from reference TRBV11-2 and TRBJ1-1, the complete variable domain is EAGVAQSPRYKIIEKRQSVAFWCNPISGHATLYWYQQILGQGPKLLIQFQNNGVVDDSQLPKDRFSAERLKGVDSTLKIQPAKLEDSAVYLCASSILLSEAFFGQGTRLTVV.

The chain joins TRBV3-1 (or the pseudogene TRBV3-2) to TRBJ2-3; TRBD1 might be the D (6 bases). The CDR3 has 15 residues. Germline lookup yields CDR1 LGHDT and CDR2 YNNKEL (reference sequence). Trimming took off 0 bases at V and 6 bases at J, with 13 bases between the two ends. As DNA, the CDR3 is TGTGCCAGCAGCCAAGATCTGGGGGCTAGGGATACGCAGTATTTT. This encodes CASSQDLGARDTQYF.

The gene calls are TRBV27 and TRBJ1-6, with D tentatively TRBD1 (5 bases). Trimming took 5 bases from V and 3 from J, leaving 20 bases between them. Germline CDR1 MNHEY, CDR2 SMNVEV (reference sequence). The CDR3 spans 18 residues. The CDR3, as DNA: TGTGCCAGCAGTCCGACCCCCTCGGGACTCCACTATAATTCACCCCTCCACTTT. This sequence encodes CASSPTPSGLHYNSPLHF.

The chain links TRBV7-2 to TRBJ2-3, with 11 bases matching TRBD2. Germline CDR1 is SGHTA and CDR2 is FQGNSA. This CDR3 contains 17 residues. V lost 7 bases to trimming and J lost 0 bases; unmatched junction nucleotides: 9. CDR3 sequence: CASTTLTSGASTDTQYF. The CDR3 nucleotides are TGTGCCAGCACCACCCTGACTAGCGGGGCTAGCACAGATACGCAGTATTTT.

This clone was detected only a few times. The chain links TRBV28 to TRBJ1-4; D gene ambiguous. The CDR3 has 14 residues. Germline V lookup: CDR1 MDHEN, CDR2 SYDVKM. V was shortened by 3 bases and J by 1 base, with 6 bases between the two germline ends. DNA for the CDR3: TGTGCCAGCAGTTTGGGAGGAACTAATGAAAAACTGTTTTTT. Translation: CASSLGGTNEKLFF. Variable domain in full (rest from reference TRBV28 and TRBJ1-4): DVKVTQSSRYLVKRTGEKVFLECVQDMDHENMFWYRQDPGLGLRLIYFSYDVKMKEKGDIPEGYSVSREKKERFSLILESASTNQTSMYLCASSLGGTNEKLFFGSGTQLSVL.

V is TRBV6-5 and J is TRBJ2-3; D gene unclear. Germline V CDR1 and CDR2: MNHEY, SVGAGI. V was cut by 6 bases and J by 4 bases, with 8 bases left in between. This CDR3 is 12 amino acids long. The CDR3 region has the DNA TGTGCCAGCAGAACAATGGCAGATACGCAGTATTTT. Its protein product is CASRTMADTQYF.

J is TRBJ1-2 and V is TRBV11-2, with D maybe TRBD1 (5 bases). Germline V gene data show CDR1 as SGHAT and CDR2 as FQNNGV. The CDR3 has 13 residues. V lost 2 bases, J lost 5 bases, and 9 bases lay in between. In DNA form, the CDR3 reads TGTGCCAGCAGCTTATTGACAGATTATGGCTACACCTTC. Translating it yields CASSLLTDYGYTF.

This sequence joins TRBV28 and TRBJ1-4; D is possibly TRBD1 (5 bases). V was shortened by 7 bases and J by 5 bases, with 17 bases between the two germline ends. Germline CDR1 MDHEN, CDR2 SYDVKM. There are 15 residues in the CDR3. CDR3 sequence reads: CASTQIDSPNEKLFF. Written as DNA, the CDR3 is TGTGCCAGCACCCAAATAGACAGCCCAAATGAAAAACTGTTTTTT.

The chain uses TRBV5-1 and TRBJ2-1, with D tentatively TRBD2 (6 bases). Trimming took 3 bases from V and 0 from J, leaving 13 bases between them. Germline CDR1 reads SGHRS; CDR2 reads YFSETQ. The CDR3 is 16 amino acids. CDR3 in amino acids: CASSWRDVSSYNEQFF. CDR3 nucleotides: TGCGCCAGCAGCTGGCGGGACGTTAGCTCCTACAATGAGCAGTTCTTC.

There are a few counts of this clone. The J gene is TRBJ1-2, the V gene TRBV6-5, with unresolved D. CDR3 length: 14 residues. Germline assignment: CDR1 MNHEY and CDR2 SVGAGI. The V gene lost 2 bases and the J gene lost 0 bases, with 7 bases spanning the gap. The CDR3: CASSYGSTNYGYTF. Here the CDR3 DNA reads TGTGCCAGCAGTTACGGTAGTACTAACTATGGCTACACCTTC.

This rearrangement joins TRBV6-6 to TRBJ1-3; D gene unclear. Trimming pared 7 bases from V and 0 bases from J, leaving 10 bases between. Germline assignment: CDR1 MNHNY and CDR2 SVGAGI (reference sequence). The CDR3 extends over 14 amino acids. The CDR3: CASIIDNSGNTIYF. CDR3 coding DNA: TGTGCCAGCATCATAGACAACTCTGGAAACACCATATATTTT.

The chain recombines TRBV15 with TRBJ2-7; D might be TRBD2 (6 bases). Trimming pared 1 base from V and 3 bases from J, leaving 19 bases between. The CDR3 covers 17 residues. Germline V lookup: CDR1 LNHNV, CDR2 YYDKDF (reference sequence). CDR3 region: CATSRGGGAGPSYEQYF. As DNA, the CDR3 is TGTGCCACCAGCAGAGGCGGAGGGGCGGGACCCAGCTACGAGCAGTACTTC.

This rearrangement joins TRBV6-5 to TRBJ2-7; possible D gene TRBD2, 6 bases. The germline V gene encodes CDR1 MNHEY and CDR2 SVGAGI. V lost 2 bases and J lost 1, with 12 bases in between. The CDR3 loop spans 15 amino acids. The CDR3 spells CASSYAPGTSYEQYF. CDR3 sequence (DNA): TGTGCCAGCAGTTACGCTCCTGGGACTTCCTACGAGCAGTACTTC.

This sequence joins TRBV7-2 and TRBJ2-5; D may be TRBD1 (5 bases). V was shortened by 2 bases and J by 5 bases, with 12 bases between the two germline ends. Germline V CDR1 and CDR2: SGHTA, FQGNSA. CDR3 size: 14 residues. The CDR3 DNA follows: TGTGCCAGCAGCTTAATGGGGCTCCGGGAGACCCAGTACTTC. Translated, it gives CASSLMGLRETQYF. Full variable domain (outside the CDR3, taken from reference TRBV7-2 and TRBJ2-5): GAGVSQSPSNKVTEKGKDVELRCDPISGHTALYWYRQSLGQGLEFLIYFQGNSAPDKSGLPSDRFSAERTGGSVSTLTIQRTQQEDSAVYLCASSLMGLRETQYFGPGTRLLVL.

The chain combines TRBV2 with TRBJ1-5; D remains unclear. V was pared by 3 bases and J by 5 bases, with 5 bases between. This CDR3 is built from 12 residues. Germline CDR1 and CDR2: SNHLY and FYNNEI. CDR3 amino acids: CASSDRYQPQHF. In DNA, the CDR3 is TGTGCCAGCAGTGACAGGTATCAGCCCCAGCATTTT.

The chain recombines TRBV18 with TRBJ1-1; no clear D gene. The germline CDR1 and CDR2 sequences are KGHSH and LQKENI. CDR3 length equals 12 residues. The V end was cut by 2 bases, the J end by 7 bases, with 8 bases between. The CDR3 spells CASSPSRGEAFF. In DNA form, the CDR3 reads TGTGCCAGCTCACCAAGTCGCGGTGAAGCTTTCTTT.